The entry that follows covers one TCR beta chain sequence. Its antigen is as yet unknown. Germline lookup yields CDR1 MGHRA and CDR2 YSYEKL. The CDR3 contains 17 residues. The data derive from a study of T cells expressing NK-cell markers. Study summary: Repertoires of TCR beta were obtained from T cells sorted as CD3+CD56+NKG2C+, CD3+CD56+NKG2C- and CD3+CD56-NKG2C+. Study-level points and caveats: The dominant NKG2C+ clonotypes represented about 1.0-7.5% of CD8+ T cells in six donors. A few donors showed these clonotypes also leading the CD3+CD56-NKG2C+ fraction.

From the 5' RACE reads, TCRdb lists one entry per CDR3 protein and no DNA. Found here are 150,000 to 180,000 distinct CDR3 sequences; the top ten clones hold approximately 35%. The genes are TRBV4-1 and TRBJ2-3; with no DNA, the TCRdb D assignment of TRBD1 cannot be verified. This TCR was sampled from a woman aged 45-59 years in good health. The source material was blood T cells: a sorted CD56 or NKG2C T cell subset, CD4+ or CD8+ T cells, or bulk PBMC T cells (not recorded which). The CDR3 protein is CASSQEWGRTSTDTQYF.